The rows below give T cell receptor beta chains drawn from one sample of a study of graft-versus-host responses after intestinal transplantation. TCRdb's table, derived via immunoSEQ multiplex PCR, lists solely in-frame clones and lacks some. The table records about 92,000 clones, over 80% of them present only once. No cognate antigen is known for these TCRs. Sequenced material: unstimulated CD8+ T cells sorted from spleen or lymph node cells, taken before intestinal transplant. The receptor source for this set is a human donor who received an intestinal transplant. Each CDR3 is given with its conserved first and last residue. A D gene is named only where the DNA matches it firmly. Where a row states a size, it is once, few, many or the class of an expanded clone; other rows omit it.

>TRBV4-1|TRBJ1-4|few|-
CASSPRTLTKDSEKLFF
TGCGCCAGCAGCCCTCGCACTCTCACTAAGGACAGTGAAAAACTGTTTTTT
>TRBV5-5|TRBJ2-1|-|-
CASSFGTGASGSSYNEQFF
TGTGCCAGCAGCTTCGGGACAGGGGCTAGCGGGAGCTCCTACAATGAGCAGTTCTTC
>TRBV5-1|TRBJ1-1|-|-
CASSRQVNTEAFF
TGCGCCAGCAGCAGACAGGTGAACACTGAAGCTTTCTTT
>TRBV6-5|TRBJ2-7|few|TRBD2
CASSHRLAGGHEQYF
TGTGCCAGCAGTCACCGACTAGCGGGGGGCCACGAGCAGTACTTC
>TRBV11-1|TRBJ2-1|once|-
CASSQNRLSYNEQFF
TGTGCCAGCAGCCAGAACAGGCTCTCCTACAATGAGCAGTTCTTC
>TRBV7-7|TRBJ2-7|-|TRBD2
CASSLLAGYEQYF
TGTGCTAGCAGCTTACTAGCGGGATACGAGCAGTACTTC
>TRBV6-6|TRBJ2-7|once|-
CASSSPPQEVNEQYF
TGTGCCAGCAGTTCACCGCCCCAGGAGGTCAACGAGCAGTACTTC
>TRBV6-5|TRBJ2-1|-|-
CASSYSLNEQFF
TGTGCCAGCAGTTACTCCCTGAATGAGCAGTTCTTC
>TRBV5-4|TRBJ2-3|-|TRBD2
CASSVPPGLAATDTQYF
TGTGCCAGCAGCGTTCCGCCGGGACTAGCGGCCACAGATACGCAGTATTTT
>TRBV27|TRBJ2-7|few|TRBD2
CASKSAGGEYEQYF
TGTGCCAGCAAATCAGCGGGAGGGGAGTACGAGCAGTACTTC
>TRBV19|TRBJ2-7|once|-
CASSPGTGYEQYF
TGTGCCAGTAGTCCTGGGACCGGCTACGAGCAGTACTTC
>TRBV7-7|TRBJ2-1|-|TRBD1
CASSSTGGPYNEQFF
TGTGCCAGCAGCTCGACAGGGGGTCCCTACAATGAGCAGTTCTTC
>TRBV4-1|TRBJ2-1|few|TRBD1
CASSWGQGANEQFF
TGCGCCAGCAGCTGGGGACAGGGGGCCAATGAGCAGTTCTTC
>TRBV6-1|TRBJ2-7|few|TRBD1
CASSEAGTGGYEQYF
TGTGCCAGCAGTGAAGCCGGGACAGGGGGCTACGAGCAGTACTTC
>TRBV5-6|TRBJ2-4|-|-
CASTVLGGNIQYF
TGTGCCAGCACAGTTCTGGGAGGAAACATTCAGTACTTC
>TRBV4-1|TRBJ2-5|-|-
CASSLSNREGRETQYF
TGCGCCAGCAGCCTTTCAAATAGAGAGGGTCGGGAGACCCAGTACTTC
>TRBV6-1|TRBJ2-7|-|-
CASSEGYEQYF
TGTGCCAGCAGTGAGGGCTACGAGCAGTACTTC
>TRBV9|TRBJ2-3|-|-
CASSVELFTDTQYF
TGTGCCAGCAGCGTAGAGCTTTTCACAGATACGCAGTATTTT
>TRBV7-9|TRBJ2-7|once|TRBD1
CASSRRDRGSVIYEQYF
TGTGCCAGCAGCCGTCGGGACAGGGGTAGCGTAATCTACGAGCAGTACTTC
>TRBV29-1|TRBJ2-7|once|-
CSVEFIVQGGNEQYF
TGCAGCGTTGAGTTTATTGTCCAGGGAGGTAACGAGCAGTACTTC
>TRBV11-2|TRBJ2-7|-|-
CASSLAGPGPYEQYF
TGTGCCAGCAGCTTAGCAGGGCCGGGCCCATACGAGCAGTACTTC
>TRBV27|TRBJ2-7|-|TRBD1
CASSFSGTGGRNEQYF
TGTGCCAGCAGTTTCTCAGGGACAGGGGGTAGAAACGAGCAGTACTTC
>TRBV6-5|TRBJ2-3|-|TRBD2
CASSPTSGSLDTQYF
TGTGCCAGCAGCCCGACTAGCGGGAGTTTAGATACGCAGTATTTT
>TRBV9|TRBJ2-7|-|-
CASSLDLNYEQYF
TGTGCCAGCAGCCTTGACTTGAACTACGAGCAGTACTTC
>TRBV6-5|TRBJ2-7|few|TRBD2
CASSPGRSEQYF
TGTGCCAGCAGTCCCGGGAGGAGCGAGCAGTACTTC
>TRBV6-5|TRBJ2-3|once|-
CASSYSTGVPDTQYF
TGTGCCAGCAGTTACTCCACGGGAGTACCCGATACGCAGTATTTT
>TRBV11-1|TRBJ2-1|once|TRBD1
CASSTGQGNAVGAYNEQFF
TGTGCCAGCAGCACCGGACAGGGGAACGCGGTTGGGGCCTACAATGAGCAGTTCTTC
>TRBV4-1|TRBJ1-2|-|-
CASSQEVPNYGYTF
TGCGCCAGCAGCCAGGAAGTCCCTAACTATGGCTACACCTTC
>TRBV11-3|TRBJ2-3|-|-
CASSERVGTDTQYF
TGTGCCAGCAGTGAGAGGGTGGGTACAGATACGCAGTATTTT
>TRBV4-1|TRBJ1-1|-|-
CASSDLDRNTEAFF
TGCGCCAGCAGCGACCTAGACAGGAACACTGAAGCTTTCTTT
>TRBV5-1|TRBJ2-4|-|-
CASSSSPGVESGKNIQYF
TGCGCCAGCAGCTCTTCGCCGGGGGTCGAGTCGGGCAAAAACATTCAGTACTTC
>TRBV28|TRBJ2-1|-|TRBD2
CASSPLREGQGDEQFF
TGTGCCAGCAGCCCATTGCGGGAGGGCCAGGGGGATGAGCAGTTCTTC
>TRBV18|TRBJ2-1|-|TRBD2
CASSRLASLPNEQFF
TGTGCCAGCTCACGACTAGCGTCCCTCCCCAATGAGCAGTTCTTC
>TRBV4-1|TRBJ2-1|-|-
CASSQRQGGDEQFF
TGCGCCAGCAGCCAGAGACAGGGAGGCGATGAGCAGTTCTTC
>TRBV7-9|TRBJ2-7|-|-
CASSLGAYEQYF
TGTGCCAGCAGCTTAGGGGCCTACGAGCAGTACTTC
>TRBV7-9|TRBJ2-7|-|-
CASSSPATAIYEQYF
TGTGCCAGCAGCTCCCCCGCCACCGCCATCTACGAGCAGTACTTC
>TRBV28|TRBJ2-7|-|-
CASGAGEPYEQYF
TGTGCCAGCGGCGCAGGGGAGCCCTACGAGCAGTACTTC
>TRBV6-5|TRBJ2-5|-|-
CASNQVIGGETQYF
TGTGCCAGCAATCAGGTGATAGGTGGAGAGACCCAGTACTTC
>TRBV5-6|TRBJ2-5|-|TRBD2
CASSFRDLGTNEETQYF
TGTGCCAGCAGCTTTCGGGACCTTGGGACTAACGAAGAGACCCAGTACTTC
>TRBV5-3|TRBJ2-1|-|-
CARSLDYLLSNEQFF
TGTGCCAGAAGCTTGGACTACCTCCTTAGCAATGAGCAGTTCTTC
>TRBV6-5|TRBJ2-7|few|TRBD1
CASSYFGQENYEQYF
TGTGCCAGCAGTTACTTCGGACAGGAGAACTACGAGCAGTACTTC
>TRBV4-2|TRBJ1-2|-|-
CASSQLQGSNYGYTF
TGTGCCAGCAGCCAACTACAGGGCTCTAACTATGGCTACACCTTC
>TRBV6-6|TRBJ1-2|-|-
CASSYSYGPLYGYTF
TGTGCCAGCAGTTACTCTTACGGACCACTCTATGGCTACACCTTC
>TRBV5-6|TRBJ2-7|-|TRBD1
CASSFRPGQGLEYEQYF
TGTGCCAGCAGCTTTCGCCCGGGACAGGGGTTAGAATACGAGCAGTACTTC
>TRBV19|TRBJ1-6|-|TRBD1
CASSMTGLFNSPLHF
TGTGCCAGTAGTATGACAGGGCTCTTTAATTCACCCCTCCACTTT
>TRBV6-1|TRBJ1-2|few|-
CASSPPGLYGYTF
TGTGCCAGCAGTCCCCCCGGTCTATATGGCTACACCTTC
>TRBV5-1|TRBJ1-1|-|TRBD1
CASSLGQGGDSTEAFF
TGCGCCAGCAGCTTGGGACAGGGGGGCGATAGTACTGAAGCTTTCTTT
>TRBV25-1|TRBJ1-1|-|TRBD1
CASSESDRVNTEAFF
TGTGCCAGCAGTGAATCAGACAGGGTGAACACTGAAGCTTTCTTT
>TRBV4-1|TRBJ2-2|-|-
CASSLEENTGELFF
TGCGCCAGCAGCCTCGAAGAGAACACCGGGGAGCTGTTTTTT
>TRBV2|TRBJ2-1|once|-
CASSRGNEQFF
TGTGCCAGCAGTAGGGGCAATGAGCAGTTCTTC
>TRBV29-1|TRBJ2-7|-|-
CSVGISSYEQYF
TGCAGCGTTGGGATTTCATCCTACGAGCAGTACTTC
>TRBV5-4|TRBJ2-5|few|-
CASSFWGGGETQYF
TGTGCCAGCAGCTTTTGGGGGGGCGGAGAGACCCAGTACTTC
>TRBV7-6|TRBJ2-7|few|TRBD1
CASAPGQGEYEQYF
TGTGCCAGCGCTCCGGGACAGGGAGAATACGAGCAGTACTTC